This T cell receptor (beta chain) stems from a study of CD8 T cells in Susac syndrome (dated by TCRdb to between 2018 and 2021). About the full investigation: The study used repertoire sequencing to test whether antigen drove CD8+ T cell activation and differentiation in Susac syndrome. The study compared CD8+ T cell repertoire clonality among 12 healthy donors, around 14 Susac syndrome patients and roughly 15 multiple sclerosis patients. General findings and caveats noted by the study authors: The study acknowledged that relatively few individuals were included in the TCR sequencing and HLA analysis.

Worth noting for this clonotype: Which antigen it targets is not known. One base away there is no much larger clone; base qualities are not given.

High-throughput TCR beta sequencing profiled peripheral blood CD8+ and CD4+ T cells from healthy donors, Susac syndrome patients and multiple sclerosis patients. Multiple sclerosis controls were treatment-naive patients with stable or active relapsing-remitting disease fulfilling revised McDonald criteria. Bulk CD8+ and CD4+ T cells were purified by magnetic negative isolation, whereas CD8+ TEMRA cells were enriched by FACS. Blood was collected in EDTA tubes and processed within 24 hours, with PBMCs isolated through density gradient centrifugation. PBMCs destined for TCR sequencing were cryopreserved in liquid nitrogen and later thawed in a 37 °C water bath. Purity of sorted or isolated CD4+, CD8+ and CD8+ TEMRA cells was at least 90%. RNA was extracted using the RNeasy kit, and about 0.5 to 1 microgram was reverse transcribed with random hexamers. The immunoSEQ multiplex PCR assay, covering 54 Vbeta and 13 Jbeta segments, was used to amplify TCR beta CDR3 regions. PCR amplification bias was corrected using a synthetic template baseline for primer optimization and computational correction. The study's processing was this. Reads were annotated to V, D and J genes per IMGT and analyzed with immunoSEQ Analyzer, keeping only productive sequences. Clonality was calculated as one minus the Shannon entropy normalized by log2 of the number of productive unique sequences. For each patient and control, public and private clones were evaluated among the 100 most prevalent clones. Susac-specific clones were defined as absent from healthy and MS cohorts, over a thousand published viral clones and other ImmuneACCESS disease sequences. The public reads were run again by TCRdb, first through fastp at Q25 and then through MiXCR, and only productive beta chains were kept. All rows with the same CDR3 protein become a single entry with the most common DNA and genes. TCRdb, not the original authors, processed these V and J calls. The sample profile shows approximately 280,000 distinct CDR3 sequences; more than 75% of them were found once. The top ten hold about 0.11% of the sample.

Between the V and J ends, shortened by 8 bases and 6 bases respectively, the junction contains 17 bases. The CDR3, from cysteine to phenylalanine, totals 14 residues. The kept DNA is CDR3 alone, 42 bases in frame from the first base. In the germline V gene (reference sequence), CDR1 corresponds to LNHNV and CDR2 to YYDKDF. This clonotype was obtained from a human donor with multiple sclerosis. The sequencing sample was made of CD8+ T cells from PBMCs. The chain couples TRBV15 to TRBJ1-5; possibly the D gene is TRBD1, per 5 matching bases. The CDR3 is CATGGGGRRQPQHF. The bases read TGTGCCACCGGGGGGGGAGGGCGACGTCAGCCCCAGCATTTT. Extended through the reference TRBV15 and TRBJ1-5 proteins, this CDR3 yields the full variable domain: DAMVIQNPRYQVTQFGKPVTLSCSQTLNHNVMYWYQQKSSQAPKLLFHYYDKDFNNEADTPDNFQSRRPNTSFCFLDIRSPGLGDTAMYLCATGGGGRRQPQHFGDGTRLSIL.